This T cell receptor (beta chain) was documented in a study of neurological immune-mediated disorders. Findings and caveats of the study: Private repertoires in all groups were suggested, as expanded clones shared no CDR3 amino acid sequences across subjects.

This clonotype was seen at least ten times. Its antigen is not known. TCRdb redid the calling of the 5' RACE reads with MiXCR, one entry per CDR3 protein. The sample carries fewer than 60,000 distinct CDR3 sequences, roughly 3.8% recorded once. The CDR3 consists of 16 residues. Per germline, CDR1 SGHRS and CDR2 YFSETQ. V lost 4 bases to trimming and J lost 7 bases; unmatched junction nucleotides: 12. Sample: PBMCs. The sequence was obtained from a man between 60 and 75 years old with multiple sclerosis. The chain links TRBV5-1 to TRBJ2-7, with TRBD1 matching over 12 bases. The CDR3 sequence is CASSIFPGQGAREQYF. CDR3 in DNA: TGCGCCAGCAGCATTTTCCCGGGACAGGGGGCGCGTGAGCAGTACTTC.